This is a list of T cell receptor beta chains from one sample in a study of blood T cell repertoires in COVID-19. TCRdb's copy holds only in-frame clones and misses some; the assay was immunoSEQ multiplex PCR. Among 130,000 to 150,000 clones, 87% were seen once, and the ten largest hold about 4.1%. The specimen sequenced was PBMCs or T cells enriched from blood (not recorded which). The receptors were gathered from a woman between 40 and 50 years old who had been exposed to COVID-19. CDR3s include the opening cysteine and the closing phenylalanine or tryptophan. The D gene is left open where the match is weak. Size is stated for part of the rows, as once, few or many counts, or as a class when the clone is expanded.

D: NA; J: TRBJ1-1; V: TRBV5-1; size: NA; CDR3: CASSVVGVMNTEAFF; DNA: TGCGCCAGCAGCGTCGTCGGGGTAATGAACACTGAAGCTTTCTTT
D: TRBD2; J: TRBJ2-3; V: TRBV6-5; size: NA; CDR3: CASGLDHTDTQYF; DNA: TGTGCCAGCGGACTAGACCACACAGATACGCAGTATTTT
D: TRBD1; J: TRBJ1-3; V: TRBV27; size: NA; CDR3: CASRPGQGSGPIYF; DNA: TGTGCCAGCAGGCCGGGACAGGGTAGTGGGCCCATATATTTT
D: NA; J: TRBJ1-1; V: TRBV19; size: once; CDR3: CASSIGDWRKNTEAFF; DNA: TGTGCCAGTAGTATAGGCGACTGGAGAAAGAACACTGAAGCTTTCTTT
D: NA; J: TRBJ2-7; V: TRBV5-1; size: NA; CDR3: CASDRGGDLNEQYF; DNA: TGCGCCAGCGACAGGGGAGGGGACCTCAACGAGCAGTACTTC
D: TRBD1; J: TRBJ1-2; V: TRBV7-8; size: NA; CDR3: CASSPADRGESYGYTF; DNA: TGTGCCAGCAGCCCAGCGGACAGGGGAGAGAGCTATGGCTACACCTTC
D: TRBD2; J: TRBJ2-7; V: TRBV19; size: NA; CDR3: CASSPWGGVSYEQYF; DNA: TGTGCCAGTAGTCCCTGGGGAGGGGTGTCCTACGAGCAGTACTTC
D: NA; J: TRBJ1-5; V: TRBV18; size: few; CDR3: CASSDGTRGRSNQPQHF; DNA: TGTGCCAGCTCGGATGGGACACGGGGTCGGAGCAATCAGCCCCAGCATTTT
D: NA; J: TRBJ2-5; V: TRBV19; size: few; CDR3: CASSPGGRGQTQYF; DNA: TGTGCCAGTAGTCCCGGGGGGCGGGGGCAGACCCAGTACTTC
D: NA; J: TRBJ1-2; V: TRBV3-1/TRBV3-2; size: NA; CDR3: CASSRQRTVETNYGYTF; DNA: TGTGCCAGCAGCCGACAACGGACAGTTGAAACTAACTATGGCTACACCTTC
D: TRBD2; J: TRBJ2-1; V: TRBV6-5; size: NA; CDR3: CASRWGGFSYNEQFF; DNA: TGTGCCAGCAGGTGGGGGGGGTTCTCCTACAATGAGCAGTTCTTC
D: NA; J: TRBJ2-2; V: TRBV19; size: many; CDR3: CASNRENTGELFF; DNA: TGTGCCAGTAACAGGGAGAACACCGGGGAGCTGTTTTTT
D: TRBD1; J: TRBJ1-2; V: TRBV7-2; size: NA; CDR3: CASSPRTGEMSYTF; DNA: TGTGCCAGCAGCCCTAGGACAGGGGAGATGAGCTACACCTTC
D: NA; J: TRBJ2-7; V: TRBV5-4; size: NA; CDR3: CASSFKAQTSHEQYF; DNA: TGTGCCAGCAGCTTCAAGGCCCAGACATCCCACGAGCAGTACTTC
D: TRBD1; J: TRBJ2-6; V: TRBV3-1/TRBV3-2; size: few; CDR3: CASSLRTGSGANVLTF; DNA: TGTGCCAGCAGCCTTCGGACAGGCTCTGGGGCCAACGTCCTGACTTTC
D: NA; J: TRBJ1-1; V: TRBV9; size: NA; CDR3: CASSVALTMNTEAFF; DNA: TGTGCCAGCAGCGTAGCTTTGACAATGAACACTGAAGCTTTCTTT
D: TRBD1; J: TRBJ1-6; V: TRBV27; size: NA; CDR3: CAIGQDSYNSPLHF; DNA: TGTGCCATCGGACAGGACTCCTATAATTCACCCCTCCACTTT
D: NA; J: TRBJ1-4; V: TRBV5-1; size: NA; CDR3: CASSLVPGANEKLFF; DNA: TGCGCCAGCAGCTTGGTGCCAGGGGCTAATGAAAAACTGTTTTTT
D: NA; J: TRBJ1-1; V: TRBV7-9; size: NA; CDR3: CASSLQDDTEAFF; DNA: TGTGCCAGCAGCCTACAGGATGACACTGAAGCTTTCTTT
D: NA; J: TRBJ1-1; V: TRBV18; size: few; CDR3: CASSMTRNTEAFF; DNA: TGTGCCAGCTCAATGACACGGAACACTGAAGCTTTCTTT
D: NA; J: TRBJ1-5; V: TRBV6-6; size: NA; CDR3: CASSYRTLDQPQHF; DNA: TGTGCCAGCAGTTACCGAACTCTGGATCAGCCCCAGCATTTT
D: NA; J: TRBJ2-5; V: TRBV7-2; size: NA; CDR3: CASSLAGGASETQYF; DNA: TGTGCCAGCAGCTTAGCAGGGGGGGCGTCAGAGACCCAGTACTTC
D: NA; J: TRBJ2-2; V: TRBV19; size: NA; CDR3: CASSLNRAPGELFF; DNA: TGTGCCTCGAGCCTCAACAGGGCCCCCGGGGAGCTGTTTTTT
D: NA; J: TRBJ1-3; V: TRBV10-2; size: NA; CDR3: CASSASPGTGNTIYF; DNA: TGCGCCAGCAGTGCCTCTCCAGGGACTGGAAACACCATATATTTT
D: NA; J: TRBJ1-4; V: TRBV28; size: NA; CDR3: CASSLVGANEKLFF; DNA: TGTGCCAGCAGTTTGGTAGGGGCTAATGAAAAACTGTTTTTT
D: NA; J: TRBJ1-6; V: TRBV10-3; size: NA; CDR3: CAISAVTAPNSPLHF; DNA: TGTGCCATCAGTGCAGTAACAGCACCTAATTCACCCCTCCACTTT
D: TRBD1; J: TRBJ2-7; V: TRBV5-6; size: once; CDR3: CASSPRSGGDYEQYF; DNA: TGTGCCAGCAGCCCTCGGTCAGGGGGTGACTACGAGCAGTACTTC
D: TRBD2; J: TRBJ2-2; V: TRBV18; size: NA; CDR3: CASSPPGLAGGTTGELFF; DNA: TGTGCCAGCTCACCCCCGGGACTAGCGGGGGGCACCACCGGGGAGCTGTTTTTT
D: TRBD2; J: TRBJ2-3; V: TRBV6-5; size: NA; CDR3: CASSYGLAGTDTQYF; DNA: TGTGCCAGCAGTTACGGGCTAGCGGGCACAGATACGCAGTATTTT
D: TRBD1; J: TRBJ2-5; V: TRBV15; size: NA; CDR3: CATSRDLGTEETQYF; DNA: TGTGCCACCAGCAGAGATCTCGGGACAGAAGAGACCCAGTACTTC
D: NA; J: TRBJ1-6; V: TRBV9; size: NA; CDR3: CASSVTASSYNSPLHF; DNA: TGTGCCAGCAGCGTCACAGCCAGCTCCTATAATTCACCCCTCCACTTT
D: NA; J: TRBJ2-2; V: TRBV4-1; size: NA; CDR3: CASSQEPTRRRYTGELFF; DNA: TGCGCCAGCAGCCAAGAGCCGACTAGGAGGCGGTACACCGGGGAGCTGTTTTTT
D: TRBD1; J: TRBJ2-1; V: TRBV7-2; size: NA; CDR3: CASSSQGSSYNEQFF; DNA: TGTGCCAGCAGCTCACAGGGGTCGTCCTACAATGAGCAGTTCTTC
D: TRBD2; J: TRBJ2-7; V: TRBV5-1; size: NA; CDR3: CASSLASSGSVYEQYF; DNA: TGCGCCAGCAGCTTGGCATCTAGCGGGAGCGTCTACGAGCAGTACTTC
D: NA; J: TRBJ2-4; V: TRBV7-9; size: NA; CDR3: CASSSQFQPGLAKNIQYF; DNA: TGTGCCAGCAGCTCCCAATTCCAACCGGGTCTAGCCAAAAACATTCAGTACTTC
D: NA; J: TRBJ2-2; V: TRBV7-3; size: NA; CDR3: CASSLIPSVASTGELFF; DNA: TGTGCCAGCAGCTTAATTCCGTCGGTAGCGAGCACCGGGGAGCTGTTTTTT
D: TRBD1; J: TRBJ2-1; V: TRBV28; size: NA; CDR3: CATTGQGNEQFF; DNA: TGTGCCACCACGGGACAGGGTAATGAGCAGTTCTTC
D: TRBD1; J: TRBJ1-3; V: TRBV6-5; size: NA; CDR3: CASTGQEDGNTIYF; DNA: TGTGCCAGCACAGGACAGGAGGACGGAAACACCATATATTTT